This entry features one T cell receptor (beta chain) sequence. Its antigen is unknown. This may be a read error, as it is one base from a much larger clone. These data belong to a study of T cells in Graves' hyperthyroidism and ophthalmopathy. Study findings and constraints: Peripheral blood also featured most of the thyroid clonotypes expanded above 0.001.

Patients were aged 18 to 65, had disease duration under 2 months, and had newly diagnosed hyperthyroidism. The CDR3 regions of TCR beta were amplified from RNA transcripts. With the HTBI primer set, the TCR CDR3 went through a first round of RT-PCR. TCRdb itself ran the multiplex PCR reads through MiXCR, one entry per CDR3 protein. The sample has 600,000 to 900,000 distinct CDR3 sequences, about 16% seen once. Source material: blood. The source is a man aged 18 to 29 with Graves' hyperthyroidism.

CDR3 DNA sequence: TGTGCCAGCAGCTCTTGGACTAGCGGGACCACCGGGGAGCTGTTTTTT. Residues: CASSSWTSGTTGELFF. This chain links TRBV7-9 with TRBJ2-2; 12 positions match TRBD2. The CDR3 is 16 residues long. Looked up from germline, CDR1 is SEHNR and CDR2 is FQNEAQ (reference sequence). Trimming at V came to 4 bases and at J to 4 bases, leaving 4 bases not matched to a gene.